This T cell receptor beta chain was recovered during a study of T cell repertoires in cytomegalovirus infection. Whole-study context: An indication of both CMV infection and matching HLA type came from public TCR beta signatures. Findings of the study overall: The ex vivo response showed dominance by HLA-C-restricted CMV-specific TCR beta clonotypes. Accumulated public TCR beta family frequency recognized individuals carrying CMV together with the relevant HLA.

This clonotype was detected ten times or more. Antigen: not known. TCRdb recomputed calls from the reads with MiXCR, one row per CDR3 protein. Here the sample spans just under 300,000 distinct CDR3 sequences, around 10% being singletons. Sequenced material: PBMCs. This TCR was sampled from a human donor in good health (CMV status not recorded). Some clones in this sample may be carry-over from other donors' samples.

The CDR3 sequence is CASSPGRKQNEKLFF. As DNA, the CDR3 is TGTGCCAGCTCACCGGGGAGGAAACAAAATGAAAAACTGTTTTTT. V gene TRBV18 combines with J gene TRBJ1-4; D is undetermined. The CDR3 is made up of 15 amino acids. The ends were cut back, 3 bases at V and 5 bases at J, with 13 bases in the middle. Germline-derived CDR1 and CDR2 are KGHSH and LQKENI.